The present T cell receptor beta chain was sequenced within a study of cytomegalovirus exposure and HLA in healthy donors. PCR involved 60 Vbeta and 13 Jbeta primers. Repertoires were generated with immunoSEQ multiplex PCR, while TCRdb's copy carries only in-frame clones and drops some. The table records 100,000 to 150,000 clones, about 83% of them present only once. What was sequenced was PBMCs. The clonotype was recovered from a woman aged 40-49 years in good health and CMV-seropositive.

The DNA of the CDR3 is TGTGCCAGTAGTTCCTCACCGGGGGCCTACGAGCAGTACTTC. Its protein product is CASSSSPGAYEQYF. V and J are TRBV19 and TRBJ2-7, with D possibly TRBD2 on 6 matching bases. The CDR3 is 14 residues long. Trimming took off 5 bases at V and 2 bases at J, with 13 bases between the two ends. The V gene's germline CDR1 is LNHDA and CDR2 SQIVND (reference sequence).